The rows below give T cell receptor beta chains drawn from one sample of a study of OX40 agonist ivuxolimab in advanced cancers. Clones were sequenced by immunoSEQ multiplex PCR, and TCRdb holds only the in-frame ones, with some missing. Of approximately 94,000 clones in the sample, less than 95% are singletons; the top ten hold 0.5% to 0.65%. This specimen was CD4+ or CD8+ T cells sorted from blood, taken in a trial of the OX40 agonist ivuxolimab. These receptor sequences come from an adult with an advanced solid tumor such as melanoma, head and neck, liver or kidney cancer. Both conserved end residues are part of each CDR3. A D gene is named only where the DNA matches it firmly.

V	J	D	CDR3
TRBV7-9	TRBJ1-5	TRBD1	CASSDLTGIQPQHF
TRBV30	TRBJ2-2	NA	CAWKNFGSGELFF
TRBV5-1	TRBJ2-7	TRBD2	CASGPGTSGYEQYF
TRBV28	TRBJ2-4	TRBD2	CASSFTAGGLAGNLAKNIQYF
TRBV7-2	TRBJ2-7	NA	CASSLSRRPSTYEQYF
TRBV4-2	TRBJ1-2	NA	CASSQDFGLAGGGYTF
TRBV12-5	TRBJ1-4	TRBD1	CASGSRTGSRNEKLFF
TRBV15	TRBJ2-1	TRBD2	CATSKLAAQFF
TRBV7-9	TRBJ1-5	TRBD1	CASSLGTGQGIQPQHF
TRBV20-1	TRBJ2-7	NA	CSAHRDYEQYF
TRBV19	TRBJ2-6	TRBD2	CATSREGSGANVLTF
TRBV2	TRBJ2-4	NA	CASSSRLGGSIQYF
TRBV6-5	TRBJ1-2	NA	CASSRGGEGYGYTF
TRBV7-2	TRBJ2-1	NA	CASSLALNSFF
TRBV5-1	TRBJ2-3	NA	CASVTGSVYADTQYF
TRBV6-6	TRBJ2-1	NA	CASSRDPYNEQFF
TRBV19	TRBJ2-1	NA	CATATGRNEQFF
TRBV5-1	TRBJ2-1	TRBD2	CASSLGTSHEQFF
TRBV5-6	TRBJ2-7	TRBD1	CASSLVPGGSYEQYF
TRBV5-1	TRBJ2-2	TRBD2	CASSGTSDGELFF
TRBV11-3	TRBJ2-1	NA	CASSLGRSPYNEQFF
TRBV5-6	TRBJ1-1	NA	CASSLGRLNTEAFF
TRBV11-2	TRBJ2-3	NA	CASSLGLAPHYTDTQYF
TRBV10-3	TRBJ2-7	NA	CAISEQSNEQYF
TRBV28	TRBJ1-1	TRBD1	CASSPSQQGYTEAFF
TRBV12-5	TRBJ2-3	NA	CASGLWTGSTDTQYF
TRBV10-1	TRBJ2-7	NA	CASSNTRNEQYF
TRBV30	TRBJ2-1	NA	CAWSVGGRGQFF
TRBV28	TRBJ2-7	TRBD2	CASSSRLAGGREQYF
TRBV28	TRBJ2-3	TRBD1	CASSRNRGMDTQYF
TRBV6-5	TRBJ1-3	NA	CASSSDSSGNTIYF
TRBV4-1	TRBJ1-1	TRBD1	CASSQPRGGVTAEAFF
TRBV7-2	TRBJ2-5	TRBD2	CASSHHLAGVAETQYF
TRBV28	TRBJ1-5	NA	CASSLSVSNQPQHF
TRBV4-1	TRBJ2-1	TRBD2	CASSPVRGTSGHNEQFF
TRBV19	TRBJ1-1	TRBD1	CASNKQGWNTEAFF
TRBV7-2	TRBJ1-1	NA	CASSFTGNEAFF
TRBV6-5	TRBJ2-7	NA	CATRQDVNEQYF
TRBV4-2	TRBJ2-3	TRBD2	CASSQGLTSGTLTDTQYF
TRBV19	TRBJ2-3	TRBD2	CASGRAGADTQYF
TRBV28	TRBJ2-7	NA	CASTPGTSNFYEQYF
TRBV6-1	TRBJ2-3	TRBD1	CASSGGQGATQYF
TRBV2	TRBJ2-1	NA	CASSPSSYEQFF
TRBV4-2	TRBJ1-1	NA	CASRPGGWVNTEAFF
TRBV2	TRBJ2-2	NA	CASSGTTFTGTGELFF
TRBV9	TRBJ2-5	NA	CASSVGFGGTLQETQYF
TRBV2	TRBJ2-5	TRBD2	CASSGVAGDRETQYF
TRBV28	TRBJ2-2	TRBD1	CASRTNRGRATGELFF
TRBV7-2	TRBJ1-5	NA	CASSLEVGRGNQPQHF
TRBV5-1	TRBJ2-3	NA	CASSLEQSTDTQYF
TRBV5-4	TRBJ1-1	NA	CASTRSWENTEAFF
TRBV6-5	TRBJ1-3	NA	CASNGIGDSGNTIYF
TRBV7-9	TRBJ1-5	NA	CASSLNTGVQHF
TRBV15	TRBJ2-5	NA	CATSRDFRAQYF
TRBV6-1	TRBJ2-1	NA	CASSEQRSSSYNEQFF
TRBV27	TRBJ2-5	NA	CASSLSRGASGQETQYF
TRBV11-2	TRBJ2-7	NA	CASSADTSYEQYF
TRBV15	TRBJ1-2	NA	CATSREYRARDYGYTF